This TCR beta chain originates from a study of Ad26.COV2.S vaccination and SARS-CoV-2 variants. The length of the CDR3 is 12 residues. Deletions cut 6 bases from V and 3 bases from J, with 8 bases between. The germline gives CDR1 SEHNR, CDR2 FQNEAQ (reference sequence). Profiling relied on immunoSEQ multiplex PCR, and the TCRdb table lists in-frame clones only, not all of them. The sample has around 400,000 clones, 75% to 95% seen once; the top ten hold approximately 12%. Treatment indicated: around 19 received Ad26.COV2.S at low or high dose, single or two shots; a few received placebo; per-sample allocation not given. On day 63 after the first injection, vaccine and placebo recipients gave samples.

The chain employs TRBV7-9 and TRBJ2-5; maybe TRBD2 (5 bases). This sample comprised peripheral blood, obtained in a trial of Ad26.COV2.S vaccine versus placebo. This sequence originates from a person between 18 and 65 years old who received the Ad26.COV2.S COVID-19 vaccine or a placebo. The CDR3 region is CASRSGEETQYF. In DNA form, the CDR3 reads TGTGCCAGCAGAAGCGGTGAAGAGACCCAGTACTTC.